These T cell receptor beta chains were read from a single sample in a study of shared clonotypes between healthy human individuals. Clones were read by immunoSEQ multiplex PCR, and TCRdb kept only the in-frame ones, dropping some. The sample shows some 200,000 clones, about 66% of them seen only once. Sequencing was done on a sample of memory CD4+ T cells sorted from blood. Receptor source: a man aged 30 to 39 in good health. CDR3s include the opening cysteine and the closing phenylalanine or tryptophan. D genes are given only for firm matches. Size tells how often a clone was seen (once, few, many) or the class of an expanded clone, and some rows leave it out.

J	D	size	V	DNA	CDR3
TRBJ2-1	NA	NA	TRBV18	TGTGCCAGCTCACCCCAGCGGTTGCCTGGGGATGAGCAGTTCTTC	CASSPQRLPGDEQFF
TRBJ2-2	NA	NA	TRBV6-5	TGTGCCAGCAGTAGGAGCGGCACCGGGGAGCTGTTTTTT	CASSRSGTGELFF
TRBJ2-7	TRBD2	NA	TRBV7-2	TGTGCCAGCAGCCCGGCGGGAGTCCGAAACGAGCAGTACTTC	CASSPAGVRNEQYF
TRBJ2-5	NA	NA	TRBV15	TGTGCCACCAGCAGAGAAATGCTCCCCGTGGAGGAGACCCAGTACTTC	CATSREMLPVEETQYF
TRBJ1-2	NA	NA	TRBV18	TGTGCCAGCTCACCGACGATTACCTATGGCTACACCTTC	CASSPTITYGYTF
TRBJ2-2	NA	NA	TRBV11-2	TGTGCCAGCAGCGTGATGGATCGATTAACCGGGGAGCTGTTTTTT	CASSVMDRLTGELFF
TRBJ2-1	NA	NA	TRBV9	TGTGCCAGCAGCCGGGACGTAGAGGAGAAGCAGTTCTTC	CASSRDVEEKQFF
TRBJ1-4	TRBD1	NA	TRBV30	TGTGCCTGGAGCCGATATTCCGGGACAGTGAATGAAAAACTGTTTTTT	CAWSRYSGTVNEKLFF
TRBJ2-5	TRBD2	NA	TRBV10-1	TGCGCCAGCAGTGCCGGGTCTGGGGGGGTCCAAGAGACCCAGTACTTC	CASSAGSGGVQETQYF
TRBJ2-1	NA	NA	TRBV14	TGTGCCAGCAGCCTCAAACGGGGCAGGGACTACAATGAGCAGTTCTTC	CASSLKRGRDYNEQFF
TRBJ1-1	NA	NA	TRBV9	TGTGCCAGCAGGTCGGACAGCGGGCTATCTGAGGCTTTCTTT	CASRSDSGLSEAFF
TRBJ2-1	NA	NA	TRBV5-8	TGTGCCTCAGAGAAGGTCAATGAGCAGTTCTTC	CASEKVNEQFF
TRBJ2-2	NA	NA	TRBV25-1	TGTGCCAGCAGTGAAACCGGGACATTTAACACCGGGGAGCTGTTTTTT	CASSETGTFNTGELFF
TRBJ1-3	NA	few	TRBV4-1	TGCGCCAGCAGCCAAGTTTTGTCGGTTGGCGGAACTGGAAACACCATATATTTT	CASSQVLSVGGTGNTIYF
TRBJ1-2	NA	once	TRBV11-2	TGTGCCAGCAGCTTCAGTGGCTACACCTTC	CASSFSGYTF
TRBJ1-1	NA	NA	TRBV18	TGTGCCAGCTCACCACGACAGGAGACTGAAGCTTTCTTT	CASSPRQETEAFF
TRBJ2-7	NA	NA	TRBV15	TGTGCCACCAGCAGAGATTTTGACGAGCAGTACTTC	CATSRDFDEQYF
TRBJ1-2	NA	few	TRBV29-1	TGCAGCGTTGTGATGGGTTTTGGTGGCTACACCTTC	CSVVMGFGGYTF
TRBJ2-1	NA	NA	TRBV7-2	TGTGCCAGCAGCTCAGAATTTTACGACCCTTACAATGAGCAGTTCTTC	CASSSEFYDPYNEQFF
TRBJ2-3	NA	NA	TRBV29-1	TGCAGCATCCACACCCGGGACGGAGGAACTTCAGATACGCAGTATTTT	CSIHTRDGGTSDTQYF
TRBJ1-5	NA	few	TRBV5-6	TGTGCCAGCAGCCGCCGACAGACCAACAATCAGCCCCAGCATTTT	CASSRRQTNNQPQHF
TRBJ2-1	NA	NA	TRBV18	TGTGCCAGCTCACTGGGAGTCTACAATGAGCAGTTCTTC	CASSLGVYNEQFF
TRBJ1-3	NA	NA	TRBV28	TGTGCCAGCCACGAGCAGGTTTCTGGAAACACCATATATTTT	CASHEQVSGNTIYF
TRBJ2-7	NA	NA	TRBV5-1	TGCGCCAGCAGCCGAACCACGCAGAACTCCTACGAGCAGTACTTC	CASSRTTQNSYEQYF
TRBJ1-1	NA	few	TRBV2	TGTGCCAGCAGTGAAGTGGTTAGGAGGGCTGAAGCTTTCTTT	CASSEVVRRAEAFF
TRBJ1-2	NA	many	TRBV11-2	TGTGCCAGCAGCTTAGGACAGCGCTATGGCTACACCTTC	CASSLGQRYGYTF
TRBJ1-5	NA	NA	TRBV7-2	TGTGCCAGCAGCTTCGTGGGAGATAGCAATCAGCCCCAGCATTTT	CASSFVGDSNQPQHF
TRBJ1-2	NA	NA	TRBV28	TGTGCCAGCAGTTTCCGGGGTTTAGGCTACACCTTC	CASSFRGLGYTF
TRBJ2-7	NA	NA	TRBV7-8	TGTGCCAGCAGCTTGGCGGGAATTAGCTCCTACGAGCAGTACTTC	CASSLAGISSYEQYF
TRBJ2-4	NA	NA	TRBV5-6	TGTGCCAGCAGCTTGGATGGGACGATGAACATTCAGTACTTC	CASSLDGTMNIQYF
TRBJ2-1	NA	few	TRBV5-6	TGTGCCAGCAGCTTGGTATTTAGTAGTGAGCAGTTCTTC	CASSLVFSSEQFF
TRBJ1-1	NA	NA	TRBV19	TGTGCCAGTAGTTTGAGAGGGACCCACACTGAAGCTTTCTTT	CASSLRGTHTEAFF
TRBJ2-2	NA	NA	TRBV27	TGTGCCAGCAGCCCGTCCGCTCGGGTTAACACCGGGGAGCTGTTTTTT	CASSPSARVNTGELFF
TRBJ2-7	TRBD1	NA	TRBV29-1	TGCAGCGCCACCGGGACAGGGGGATACGAGCAGTACTTC	CSATGTGGYEQYF
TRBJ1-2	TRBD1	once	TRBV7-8	TGTGCCAGCAGCTTAGCTACTACTCTCCGGGGACAGGGTAATGAGTGGGGCTACACCTTC	CASSLATTLRGQGNEWGYTF
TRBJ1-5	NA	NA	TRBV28	TGTGCCGGCAGTTTGATGATGGCGGGGGATAGCAATCAGCCCCAGCATTTT	CAGSLMMAGDSNQPQHF
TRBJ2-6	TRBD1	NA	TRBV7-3	TGTGCCAGCAGCTTGAGGGACAGGGGCTTCACTGGGGCCAACGTCCTGACTTTC	CASSLRDRGFTGANVLTF
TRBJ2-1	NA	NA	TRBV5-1	TGCGCCAGCAGCCTCCCCACTGGGGGGCAAAGCTCCTACAATGAGCAGTTCTTC	CASSLPTGGQSSYNEQFF
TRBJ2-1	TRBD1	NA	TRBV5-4	TGTGCCAGCAGCCGAGGGACAGGGGAAACCAATGAGCAGTTCTTC	CASSRGTGETNEQFF
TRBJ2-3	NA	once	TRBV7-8	TGTGCCAGCAGCTTTACTAGAGGAGATACGCAGTATTTT	CASSFTRGDTQYF
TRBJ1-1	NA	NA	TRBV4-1	TGCGCCAGCAGCCAAATCCAGAGTAAGACAGGTAACACTGAAGCTTTCTTT	CASSQIQSKTGNTEAFF
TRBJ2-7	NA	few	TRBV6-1	TGTGCCAGCTCAAACTACGGGTCCACATACGAGCAGTACTTC	CASSNYGSTYEQYF
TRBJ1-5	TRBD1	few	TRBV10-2	TGCGCCACCCAAGCCCGGACAGGGGGCTTGAGCAATCAGCCCCAGCATTTT	CATQARTGGLSNQPQHF
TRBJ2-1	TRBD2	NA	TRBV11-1	TGTGCCAGCAGCTTCCTTCTAGCGGGTCCCTACAATGAGCAGTTCTTC	CASSFLLAGPYNEQFF
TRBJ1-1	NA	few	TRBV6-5	TGTGCCAGCACCCCCTTGGGACCGAACACTGAAGCTTTCTTT	CASTPLGPNTEAFF
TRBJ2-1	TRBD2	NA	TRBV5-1	TGCGCCAGCAGCTTAGGACTAGCGCCATATGAAGAGGTCTTC	CASSLGLAPYEEVF
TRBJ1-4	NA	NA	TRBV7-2	TGTGCCAGCAGCTTAGGGGCAGCGCGTTCTAATGAAAAACTGTTTTTT	CASSLGAARSNEKLFF
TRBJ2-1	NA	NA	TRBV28	TGTGCCAGCAACCCGGGGAGCTCCTACAATGAGCAGTTCTTC	CASNPGSSYNEQFF
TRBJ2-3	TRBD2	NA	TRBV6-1	TGTGCCAGCCTAGCGGGAGGGCCTACAGATACGCAGTATTTT	CASLAGGPTDTQYF
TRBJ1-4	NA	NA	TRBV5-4	TGTGCCAGCAGTTTGGCCTCTAACCCTGAAAAACTGTTTTTT	CASSLASNPEKLFF
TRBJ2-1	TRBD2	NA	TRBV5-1	TGCGCCAGCAGCTTGGGACTAGCGGGAAGGAGCTCCTACAATGAGCAGTTCTTC	CASSLGLAGRSSYNEQFF
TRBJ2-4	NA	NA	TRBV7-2	TGTGCCAGCAGCGGAGGTGCCAAAAACATTCAGTACTTC	CASSGGAKNIQYF
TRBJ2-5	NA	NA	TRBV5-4	TGTGCCAGCAGCTTGGTGGGCCAAGAGACCCAGTACTTC	CASSLVGQETQYF
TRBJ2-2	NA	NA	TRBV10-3	TGTGCCATCAGGTCGGACGGGACCGGGGAGCTGTTTTTT	CAIRSDGTGELFF
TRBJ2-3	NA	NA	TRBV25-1	TGTGCCAGCAGTGAATCTTGGCGGGCAGATACGCAGTATTTT	CASSESWRADTQYF
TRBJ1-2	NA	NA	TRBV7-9	TGTGCCAGCAGGACGGCGGGGGGAGACTATGGCTACACCTTC	CASRTAGGDYGYTF
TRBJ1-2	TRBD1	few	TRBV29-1	TGCAGCGCTAAGCTACCGGGACAGGAAGGGGGTGGCTACACCTTC	CSAKLPGQEGGGYTF
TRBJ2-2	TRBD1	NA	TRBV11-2	TGTGCCAGCCTGGCCGGGACAGGGTACACCGGGGAGCTGTTTTTT	CASLAGTGYTGELFF
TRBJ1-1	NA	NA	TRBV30	TGTGGAATGTGGGGAGACACTGAAGCTTTCTTT	CGMWGDTEAFF
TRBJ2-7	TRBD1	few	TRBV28	TGTGCCAGCAGGCGGACCGGGACAGGGGGCGTTTACGAGCAGTACTTC	CASRRTGTGGVYEQYF